The present TCR beta chain was sequenced within a study of cytomegalovirus exposure and HLA in healthy donors. Overall study context: The use of the same platform for the 95 to 150 validation repertoires and the 600 to 800 first-cohort repertoires was reported by a later analysis.

Data came from immunoSEQ multiplex PCR; TCRdb stores just in-frame clones and leaves some out. This table holds over 200,000 clones, nearly 90% found once. Germline V gives CDR1 MNHEY, CDR2 SVGAGI. Trimming cost V 2 bases and J 4 bases; bases outside gene matches: 1. The CDR3 runs to 14 residues. The J gene is TRBJ1-2, the V gene TRBV6-5; 10 nucleotides line up with TRBD1. Sample: PBMCs. The sequence was obtained from a woman in her late teens or twenties in good health and CMV-seronegative. The CDR3 region is CASSYGDRGYGYTF. Written as DNA, the CDR3 is TGTGCCAGCAGTTACGGGGACAGGGGCTATGGCTACACCTTC.